This T cell receptor (beta chain) comes out of a study of vaccination and CD4 T cells after COVID-19. The wider study: Overlapping spike peptides of SARS-CoV-2, HCoV-NL63, HCoV-OC43 and HCoV-229E stimulated the cells.

About this clonotype: No antigen is known for it.

The CDR3 loop spans 17 amino acids. The junction had 12 bases not matched to a gene; V was cut back by 1 base and J by 4 bases. Germline lookup yields CDR1 SEHNR and CDR2 FQNEAQ (reference sequence). The Oncomine TCR Beta short-read assay was applied to DNA of cultured CD4+ T cells. From CD4+ T cells that had been cultured, genomic DNA was extracted. TCRdb reprocessed the PCR reads with MiXCR, giving one entry per CDR3 protein. The table lists 9,500 to 15,000 distinct CDR3 sequences, around 20% of them singletons, with about 13% in the top ten. Treatment specified: approximately nine-day PBMC culture with coronavirus spike peptide pools or control peptides (ViraFEST assay). Wells that each held a few million PBMCs were cultured with 9 to 10 IU/ml IL-2 and 7.5 to 10 ug/ml peptide pools. After more than 9 days of culture, CD4+ T cells were negatively selected.

The sample consisted of CD4+ T cells from blood, cultured in vitro, taken before SARS-CoV-2 vaccination. The chain employs TRBV7-9 and TRBJ1-1; 7 nucleotides align to TRBD1. The clonotype originates from a human donor who received a COVID-19 vaccine. DNA of the CDR3: TGTGCCAGCAGCTTAGGCCCACTACAGGGGCGAAGCACTGAAGCTTTCTTT. It codes for CASSLGPLQGRSTEAFF.